These 7 T cell receptor beta chains came from one sample sequenced in a study of T cell changes during pregnancy in multiple sclerosis. Profiling relied on immunoSEQ multiplex PCR, and the TCRdb table lists in-frame clones only, not all of them. The repertoire has about 29,000 clones, approximately 92% of them found once; the top ten carry 5.7%. The material was CD8+ T cells from peripheral blood mononuclear cells, obtained before pregnancy. The receptors come from a female donor with multiple sclerosis, enrolled in a pregnancy study.

The chain is built from TRBV4-1 and TRBJ1-5, with TRBD1 matching over 8 bases. Germline CDR1 reads MGHRA; CDR2 reads YSYEKL. The CDR3 spans 15 residues. Losses at the gene ends were 4 bases for V and 6 bases for J; bases not matched to a gene: 8. The CDR3 here is CASSLGQGGIQPQHF. The CDR3 DNA sequence: TGCGCCAGCAGCCTAGGACAGGGAGGTATTCAGCCCCAGCATTTT.

J is TRBJ2-7 and V is TRBV15; D call uncertain. The germline V gene encodes CDR1 LNHNV and CDR2 YYDKDF (reference sequence). V was clipped by 1 base and J by 6 bases, with 4 bases between them. CDR3 length: 11 amino acids. This chain's CDR3 is CATSRGAEQYF. The CDR3 DNA reads TGTGCCACCAGCAGAGGGGCCGAGCAGTACTTC.

This clone counts as medium-sized. The rearrangement links TRBV5-5 to TRBJ1-1; the D gene is possibly TRBD1 (6 bases). The CDR3 consists of 15 residues. CDR1 is SGHKS and CDR2 is YYEKEE in the germline V gene (reference sequence). Trimming pared 0 bases from V and 4 bases from J, leaving 13 bases between. CDR3 coding DNA: TGTGCCAGCAGCTTGGTACAGGGCTTCGGCACTGAAGCTTTCTTT. Encoded protein: CASSLVQGFGTEAFF.

This chain links TRBV28 with TRBJ2-2; D might be TRBD1 (7 bases). This CDR3 region has 15 residues. V dropped 7 bases and J dropped 3 bases, with 15 bases sitting between them. Germline assignment: CDR1 MDHEN and CDR2 SYDVKM. The CDR3 sequence: CASKEGASDTGELFF. The CDR3 DNA follows: TGTGCCAGCAAGGAGGGGGCAAGCGACACCGGGGAGCTGTTTTTT.

J is TRBJ2-7 and V is TRBV27; perhaps TRBD2 as D (6 bases). Trimming took off 1 base at V and 3 bases at J, with 10 bases between the two ends. There are 14 residues in the CDR3. The germline CDR1 and CDR2 sequences are MNHEY and SMNVEV (reference sequence). For the CDR3, the DNA is TGTGCCAGCAGTTTATTGGGGGGACGCTACGAGCAGTACTTC. As protein: CASSLLGGRYEQYF.

The chain employs TRBV7-8 and TRBJ1-3; no definite D call. This CDR3 region has 13 residues. V was pared by 5 bases and J by 0 bases, with 5 bases between. CDR1 and CDR2 from the germline V gene are SGHVS and FQNEAQ. The CDR3 nucleotides are TGTGCCAGCAGCCATTTCTCTGGAAACACCATATATTTT. Translation gives CASSHFSGNTIYF.

The CDR3 is CASSQDLAGAGELFF. CDR3 bases: TGCGCCAGCAGCCAAGATCTTGCGGGGGCCGGGGAGCTGTTTTTT. The chain carries TRBV4-3 and TRBJ2-2; TRBD2 matches at 7 bases. V was clipped by 0 bases and J by 6 bases; unmatched bases: 4. Germline V lookup: CDR1 LGHNA, CDR2 YSLEER. CDR3 length: 15 residues.